Listed here are 8 T cell receptor beta chains from one sample, sequenced in a study of blood T cell repertoires in COVID-19 (dated by TCRdb to 2020 to 2022). The protocol used for the library was the immunoSEQ multiplex PCR assay. Imported from immuneACCESS, the table was reduced by TCRdb to in-frame sequences with V and J called. These copies leave out some clones; in studies compared against another copy, an unresolved V gene accounts for under half, and the cause of the remainder is not known. This sample holds about 260,000 clones; around 86% were observed only once. The top ten hold about 1.6% of the sample. Sample: peripheral blood. Receptors were obtained from a middle-aged woman who had recovered from COVID-19.

The rearrangement links TRBV3-1 (or the pseudogene TRBV3-2) to TRBJ1-2; 11 positions agree with TRBD1. With V trimmed by 4 bases and J by 8 bases, 9 bases remained unmatched. CDR3 length: 15 amino acids. The germline CDR1 and CDR2 sequences are LGHDT and YNNKEL (reference sequence). The CDR3 sequence: CASSLLDRGRAGYTF. In nucleotides, the CDR3 is TGTGCCAGCAGCCTACTGGACAGGGGGCGCGCGGGCTACACCTTC.

The chain has TRBV29-1 and TRBJ1-2, with D perhaps matching TRBD1 (5 bases). The CDR3 covers 12 residues. V shed 4 bases and J shed 6 bases, with 12 bases lying between them. The germline CDR1 and CDR2 sequences are SQVTM and ANQGSEA. The CDR3 sequence: CSVVQGGDGYTF. As DNA, the CDR3 is TGCAGCGTTGTCCAGGGAGGAGATGGCTACACCTTC. Variable domain in full (rest from reference TRBV29-1 and TRBJ1-2): SAVISQKPSRDICQRGTSLTIQCQVDSQVTMMFWYRQQPGQSLTLIATANQGSEATYESGFVIDKFPISRPNLTFSTLTVSNMSPEDSSIYLCSVVQGGDGYTFGSGTRLTVV.

The rearrangement joins TRBV5-1 to TRBJ1-6, with D uncertain. The CDR3 runs 16 residues. The germline gives CDR1 SGHRS, CDR2 YFSETQ. The V gene lost 1 base and the J gene lost 6 bases, with 14 bases spanning the gap. CDR3 sequence (DNA): TGCGCCAGCAGCTTGATGGCGGGATCGCGTAATTCACCCCTCCACTTT. It encodes CASSLMAGSRNSPLHF.

With respect to this clone: Relative to the germline gene, one junction end is altered; a read error may explain this. The chain uses TRBV5-1 and TRBJ1-1; a possible D gene is TRBD1 (5 bases). From germline, CDR1 is SGHRS and CDR2 YFSETQ. This CDR3 comprises 14 residues. CDR3 nucleotides: TGCGCCAGCAGTTTGGGACTCGTGAACACTGAAGCTTTCTTT. It yields the protein CASSLGLVNTEAFF.

The V and J genes are TRBV5-6 and TRBJ2-7; D perhaps matches TRBD2 (6 bases). Trimming took off 2 bases at V and 5 bases at J, with 20 bases between the two ends. Looked up from germline, CDR1 is SGHDT and CDR2 is YYEEEE. The CDR3 length is 16 residues. CDR3 region: CASSFLTGLGYNEQYF. CDR3 DNA: TGTGCCAGCAGCTTTTTAACGGGACTCGGATATAACGAGCAGTACTTC.

The genes are TRBV27 and TRBJ1-6; D perhaps matches TRBD1 (6 bases). The CDR3 covers 12 residues. V lost 3 bases and J 11 bases, leaving 8 bases between the germline ends. Germline V gene data show CDR1 as MNHEY and CDR2 as SMNVEV (reference sequence). The CDR3 DNA reads as TGTGCCAGCAGTTTCAAGGGGGCACCCCTCCACTTT. Translating it yields CASSFKGAPLHF.

The rearrangement uses TRBV5-8 and TRBJ2-3; 8 nucleotides line up with TRBD2. Germline lookup yields CDR1 SGHTS and CDR2 YDEGEE. V gave up 1 base and J gave up 2 bases; unmatched junction bases: 12. This CDR3 comprises 18 residues. The CDR3 protein is CASSLFDFAGGFTDTQYF. The CDR3 DNA sequence: TGTGCCAGCAGCTTGTTTGATTTCGCGGGGGGCTTCACAGATACGCAGTATTTT.

The J gene is TRBJ2-2, the V gene TRBV5-1; D is perhaps TRBD1 (6 bases). Per the germline V gene, CDR1 is SGHRS and CDR2 is YFSETQ. V was pared by 6 bases and J by 3 bases, with 9 bases between. The CDR3 length is 13 residues. CDR3 DNA: TGCGCCAGCAATACAGGGCACACCGGGGAGCTGTTTTTT. This translates into CASNTGHTGELFF.